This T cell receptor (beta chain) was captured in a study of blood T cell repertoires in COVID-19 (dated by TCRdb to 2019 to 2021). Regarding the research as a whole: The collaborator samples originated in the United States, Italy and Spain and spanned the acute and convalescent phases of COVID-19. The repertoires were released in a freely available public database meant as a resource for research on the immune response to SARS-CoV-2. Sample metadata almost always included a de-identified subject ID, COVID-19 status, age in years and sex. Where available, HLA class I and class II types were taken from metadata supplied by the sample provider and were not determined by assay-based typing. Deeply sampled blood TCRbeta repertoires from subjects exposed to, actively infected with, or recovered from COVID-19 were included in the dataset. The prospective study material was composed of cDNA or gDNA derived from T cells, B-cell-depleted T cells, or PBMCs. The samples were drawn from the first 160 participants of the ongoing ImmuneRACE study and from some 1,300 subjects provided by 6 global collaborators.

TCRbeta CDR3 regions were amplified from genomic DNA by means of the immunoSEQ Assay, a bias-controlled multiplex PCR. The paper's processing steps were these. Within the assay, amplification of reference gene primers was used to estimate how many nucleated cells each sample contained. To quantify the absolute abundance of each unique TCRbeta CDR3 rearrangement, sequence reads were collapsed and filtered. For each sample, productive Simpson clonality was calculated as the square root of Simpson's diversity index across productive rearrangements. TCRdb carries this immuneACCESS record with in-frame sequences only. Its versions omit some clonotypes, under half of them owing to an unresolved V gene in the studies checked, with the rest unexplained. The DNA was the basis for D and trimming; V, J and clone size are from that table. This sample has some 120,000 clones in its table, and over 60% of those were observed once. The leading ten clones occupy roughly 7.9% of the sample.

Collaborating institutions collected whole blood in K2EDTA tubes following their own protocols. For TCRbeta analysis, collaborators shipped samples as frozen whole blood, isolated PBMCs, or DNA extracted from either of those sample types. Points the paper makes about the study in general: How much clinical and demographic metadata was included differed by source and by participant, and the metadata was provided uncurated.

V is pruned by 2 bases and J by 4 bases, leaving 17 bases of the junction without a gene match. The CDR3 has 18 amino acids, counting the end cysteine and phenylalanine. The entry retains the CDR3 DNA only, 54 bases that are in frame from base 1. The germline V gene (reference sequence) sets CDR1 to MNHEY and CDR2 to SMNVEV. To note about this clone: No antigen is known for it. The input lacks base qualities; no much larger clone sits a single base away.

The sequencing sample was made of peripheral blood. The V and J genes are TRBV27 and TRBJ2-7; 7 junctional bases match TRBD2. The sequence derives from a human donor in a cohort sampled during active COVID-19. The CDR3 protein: CASSLRRLAARGPYEQYF. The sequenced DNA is TGTGCCAGCAGTTTAAGGCGCCTAGCGGCGAGGGGACCTTACGAGCAGTACTTC.